This TCR beta chain was captured by sequencing in a study of cytomegalovirus exposure and HLA in healthy donors. The study's findings and limits: Among the most significant clusters, several appeared linked to common viral pathogens in a later analysis. Most likely, a cluster of highly shared sequence variants arose as a sequencing artifact. The only immune exposure information that was available was CMV serostatus. TCR beta V segments were, for the most part, productive about 90% or about 30% of the time in an earlier analysis.

For this clone: The antigen remains unidentified.

V gave up 4 bases and J gave up 4 bases; unmatched junction bases: 6. The length of the CDR3 is 14 residues. Per germline, CDR1 SGHRS and CDR2 YFSETQ. Primers for the PCR totalled 60 Vbeta and 13 Jbeta. The assay was immunoSEQ multiplex PCR, and TCRdb's table has in-frame clones only and misses some. The specimen's table records about 210,000 clones. The source is a woman aged 25 to 45 in good health and CMV-seropositive. The chain recombines TRBV5-1 with TRBJ1-1, with 8 bases identical to TRBD1. Sequencing was carried out using PBMCs. The CDR3 DNA sequence: TGCGCCAGCAGCCCACAACAGGGGGGCACTGAAGCTTTCTTT. Translating gives CASSPQQGGTEAFF.